This T cell receptor (beta chain) comes out of a study of blood T cell repertoires in COVID-19. Trimming removed 3 bases from V and 7 bases from J, with 10 bases in between. This CDR3 has 12 amino acids. Germline V gives CDR1 SGHNT, CDR2 YYREEE (reference sequence). In the study's own analysis: Estimation of nucleated cell counts relied on the amplification of reference gene primers. Only in-frame clones appear in the TCRdb table, and some are missing; sequencing was by immunoSEQ multiplex PCR. Clone size and V and J calls were adopted from that table, with D and trimming inferred from the DNA. Of around 60,000 clones in the sample, approximately 88% were seen once.

Input material: peripheral blood. The receptor comes from a human donor in a cohort sampled during active COVID-19. The chain has TRBV5-4 and TRBJ1-1; D uncertain. The DNA of the CDR3 is TGTGCCAGCAGCTACCGAACCGGTGAAGCTTTCTTT. Translated: CASSYRTGEAFF.